The sample holds a few counts of the clone carrying this T cell receptor beta chain. The antigen is undetermined. The entry originates in a study of early T cells in non-severe SARS-CoV-2 infection. Whole-study context: With bulk RNA from unsorted whole blood as input, sequencing yielded unpaired chains. Points from the study as a whole: Matching results from VDJdb favored anti-spike CD8 responses, leaving private and CD4 specificities undetected.

Unique molecular identifiers were attached to individual cDNA molecules. TCRdb used MiXCR to reprocess the 5' RACE reads, holding one entry per CDR3 protein. The sample has roughly 90,000 distinct CDR3 sequences, 14% seen once. The germline V gene has CDR1 MNHNS and CDR2 SASEGT. The CDR3 sequence is 14 residues long. V was clipped by 0 bases and J by 7 bases, with 12 bases between them. Material for sequencing was whole blood. This sequence originates from an adult who was a healthcare worker with PCR-confirmed SARS-CoV-2 infection or an uninfected control (not recorded which). The chain couples TRBV6-1 to TRBJ1-1; no definite D call. CDR3 loop: CASSEALGSLEAFF. CDR3 DNA sequence: TGTGCCAGCAGTGAAGCCTTGGGCAGTCTTGAAGCTTTCTTT.